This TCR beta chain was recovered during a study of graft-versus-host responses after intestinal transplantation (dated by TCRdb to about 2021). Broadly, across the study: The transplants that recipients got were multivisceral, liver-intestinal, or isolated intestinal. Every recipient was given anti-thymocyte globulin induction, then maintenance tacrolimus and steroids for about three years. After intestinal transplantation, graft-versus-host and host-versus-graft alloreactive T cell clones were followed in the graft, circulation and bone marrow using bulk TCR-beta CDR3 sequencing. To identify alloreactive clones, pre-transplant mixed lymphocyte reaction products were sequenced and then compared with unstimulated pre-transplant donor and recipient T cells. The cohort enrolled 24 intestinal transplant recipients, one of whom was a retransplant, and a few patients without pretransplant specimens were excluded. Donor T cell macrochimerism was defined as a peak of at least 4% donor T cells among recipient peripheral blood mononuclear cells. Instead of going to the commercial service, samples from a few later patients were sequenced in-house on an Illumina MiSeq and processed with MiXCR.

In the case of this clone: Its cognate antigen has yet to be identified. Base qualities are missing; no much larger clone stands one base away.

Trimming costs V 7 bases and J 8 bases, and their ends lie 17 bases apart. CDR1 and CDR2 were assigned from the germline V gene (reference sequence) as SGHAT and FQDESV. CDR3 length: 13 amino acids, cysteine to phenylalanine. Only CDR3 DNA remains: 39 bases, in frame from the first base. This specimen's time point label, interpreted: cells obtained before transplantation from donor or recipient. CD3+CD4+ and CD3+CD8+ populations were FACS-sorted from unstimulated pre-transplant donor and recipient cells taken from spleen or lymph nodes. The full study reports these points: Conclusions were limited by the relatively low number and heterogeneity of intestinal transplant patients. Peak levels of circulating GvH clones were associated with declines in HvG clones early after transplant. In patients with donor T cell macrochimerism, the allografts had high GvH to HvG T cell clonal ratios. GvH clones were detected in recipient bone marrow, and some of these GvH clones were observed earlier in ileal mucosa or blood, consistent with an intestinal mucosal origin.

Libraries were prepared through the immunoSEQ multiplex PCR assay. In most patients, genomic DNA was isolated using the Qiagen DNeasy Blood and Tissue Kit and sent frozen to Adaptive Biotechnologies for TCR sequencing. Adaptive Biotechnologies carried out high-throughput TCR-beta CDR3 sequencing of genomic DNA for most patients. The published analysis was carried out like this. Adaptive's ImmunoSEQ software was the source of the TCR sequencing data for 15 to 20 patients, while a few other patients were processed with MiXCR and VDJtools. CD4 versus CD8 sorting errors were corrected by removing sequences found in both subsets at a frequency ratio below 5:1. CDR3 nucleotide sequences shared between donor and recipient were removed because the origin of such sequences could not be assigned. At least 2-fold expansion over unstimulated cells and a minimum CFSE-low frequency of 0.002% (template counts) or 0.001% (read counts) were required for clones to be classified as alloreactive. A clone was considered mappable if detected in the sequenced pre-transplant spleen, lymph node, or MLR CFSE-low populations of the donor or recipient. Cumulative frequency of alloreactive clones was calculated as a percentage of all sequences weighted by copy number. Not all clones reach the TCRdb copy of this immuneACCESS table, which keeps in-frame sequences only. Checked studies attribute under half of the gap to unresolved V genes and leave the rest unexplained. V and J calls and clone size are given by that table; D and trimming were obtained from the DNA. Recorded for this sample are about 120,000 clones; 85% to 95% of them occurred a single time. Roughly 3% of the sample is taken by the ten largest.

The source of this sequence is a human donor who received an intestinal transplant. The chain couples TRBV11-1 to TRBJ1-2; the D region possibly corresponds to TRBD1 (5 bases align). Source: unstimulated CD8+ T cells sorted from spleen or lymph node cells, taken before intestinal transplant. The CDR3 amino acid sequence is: CASTGTPTRGYTF. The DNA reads TGTGCCAGCACCGGGACCCCTACGAGAGGCTACACCTTC.